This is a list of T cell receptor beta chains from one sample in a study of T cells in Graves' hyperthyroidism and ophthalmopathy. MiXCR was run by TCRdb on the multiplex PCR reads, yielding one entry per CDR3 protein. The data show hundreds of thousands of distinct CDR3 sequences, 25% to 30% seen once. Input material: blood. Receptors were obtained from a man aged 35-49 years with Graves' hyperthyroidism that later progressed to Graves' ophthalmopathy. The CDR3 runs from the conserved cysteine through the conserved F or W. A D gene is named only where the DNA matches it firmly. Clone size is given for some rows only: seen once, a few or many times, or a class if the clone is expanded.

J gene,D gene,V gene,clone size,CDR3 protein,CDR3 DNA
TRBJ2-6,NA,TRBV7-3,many,CASSGVSSGANVLTF,TGTGCCAGCAGCGGGGTCAGCTCTGGGGCCAACGTCCTGACTTTC
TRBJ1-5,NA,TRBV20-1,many,CSAYRDYQPQHF,TGCAGTGCTTACAGGGATTATCAGCCCCAGCATTTT
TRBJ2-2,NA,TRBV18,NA,CASSPPWGGGAGELFF,TGTGCCAGCTCACCACCGTGGGGAGGTGGAGCCGGGGAGCTGTTTTTT
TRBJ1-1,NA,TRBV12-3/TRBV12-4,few,CASSTQGPEAFF,TGTGCCAGCAGTACTCAGGGTCCTGAAGCTTTCTTT
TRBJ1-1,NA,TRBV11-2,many,CASSSGRLEAFF,TGTGCCAGCAGCTCCGGCAGGCTTGAAGCTTTCTTT
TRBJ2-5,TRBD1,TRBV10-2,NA,CASSDPGQYQETQYF,TGCGCCAGCAGTGACCCGGGACAGTACCAAGAGACCCAGTACTTC
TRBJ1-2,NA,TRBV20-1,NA,CSATGVTYGYTF,TGCAGTGCCACGGGGGTAACCTATGGCTACACCTTC
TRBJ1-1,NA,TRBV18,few,CASSPQVDTEAFF,TGTGCCAGCTCACCACAGGTGGACACTGAAGCTTTCTTT
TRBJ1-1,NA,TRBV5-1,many,CASSHPDRNTEAFF,TGCGCCAGCAGCCACCCGGACAGGAACACTGAAGCTTTCTTT
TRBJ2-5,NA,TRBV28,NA,CASSADLYQETQYF,TGTGCCAGCAGTGCGGACTTGTACCAAGAGACCCAGTACTTC
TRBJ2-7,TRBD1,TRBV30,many,CAWSGPQTGASYEQYF,TGTGCCTGGAGTGGGCCCCAGACAGGGGCCTCCTACGAGCAGTACTTC
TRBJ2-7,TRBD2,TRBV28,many,CASSFRASGAYEQYF,TGTGCCAGCAGTTTTAGGGCTAGCGGGGCCTACGAGCAGTACTTC
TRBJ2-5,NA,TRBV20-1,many,CSATGRDREETQYF,TGCAGTGCTACTGGACGAGATCGGGAAGAGACCCAGTACTTC
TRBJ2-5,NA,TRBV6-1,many,CASRDERSYQETQYF,TGTGCCAGCAGAGACGAGCGGAGCTACCAAGAGACCCAGTACTTC
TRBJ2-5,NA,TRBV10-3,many,CAISDAQETQYF,TGTGCCATATCGGACGCGCAAGAGACCCAGTACTTC
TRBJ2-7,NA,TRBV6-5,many,CASSSAPGLKSHEQYF,TGTGCCAGCAGTTCCGCGCCAGGACTGAAGAGCCACGAGCAGTACTTC
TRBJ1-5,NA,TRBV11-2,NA,CASSLSPTQGTNQPQHF,TGTGCCAGCAGCCTATCCCCCACACAGGGTACTAATCAGCCCCAGCATTTT
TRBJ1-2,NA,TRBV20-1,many,CSATGHRDYGYTF,TGCAGTGCTACAGGACACCGAGACTATGGCTACACCTTC
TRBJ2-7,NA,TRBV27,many,CASSLSRRNRPYEQYF,TGTGCCAGCAGTTTATCCAGGCGCAACCGACCCTACGAGCAGTACTTC
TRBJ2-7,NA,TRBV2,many,CASSEAGVGSYEQYF,TGTGCCAGCAGTGAAGCGGGCGTCGGGTCCTACGAGCAGTACTTC
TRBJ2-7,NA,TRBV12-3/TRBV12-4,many,CASSSGLVLSYEQYF,TGTGCCAGCAGCAGCGGACTCGTACTCTCCTACGAGCAGTACTTC
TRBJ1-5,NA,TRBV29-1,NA,CSWDGYNSNQPQHF,TGCAGCTGGGACGGCTACAATAGCAATCAGCCCCAGCATTTT
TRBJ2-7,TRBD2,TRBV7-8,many,CASSPEAGGYEQYF,TGTGCCAGCAGCCCTGAGGCGGGAGGGTACGAGCAGTACTTC
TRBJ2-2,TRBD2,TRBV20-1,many,CSARDAREGDTGELFF,TGCAGTGCTAGAGATGCGCGGGAGGGCGATACCGGGGAGCTGTTTTTT